The TCR beta chain under discussion was sequenced for a study of regulatory T cells in long-lasting Graves disease. Findings and caveats of the study: Patients with persistent Graves' had lower TCR diversity than newly diagnosed patients.

Relying on iRepertoire HTBI primers and Arm-PCR of CDR3 regions, the team built TCR beta libraries. TCRdb itself ran the multiplex PCR reads through MiXCR, one entry per CDR3 protein. The table shows approximately 440,000 distinct CDR3 sequences, with about 16% occurring only once. The time point: newly diagnosed GD, antithyroid drugs for less than 3 months. The TCR library used RNA extracted from PBMCs. This clonotype was detected ten times or more. Its antigen is still unknown. This CDR3 contains 18 residues. Germline values: CDR1 LGHDT, CDR2 YNNKEL (reference sequence). The J segment lost 7 bases and the V segment lost 0 bases, leaving 9 bases of the junction unmatched. The same specimen was also included in a second study, on T cells in Graves' hyperthyroidism and ophthalmopathy. That report adds: The TCR CDR3 first-round RT-PCR relied on the HTBI primer set. Blood samples included most of the expanded thyroid clonotypes exceeding 0.001.

The source of this sequence is a man aged 35 to 55 with Graves disease. The gene calls are TRBV3-1 and TRBJ2-1; 13 positions match TRBD2. Sequenced here: peripheral blood mononuclear cells (PBMCs), sampled at new diagnosis, from a patient treated with antithyroid drugs. As DNA, the CDR3 is TGTGCCAGCAGCCAAGAACATATACTAGCGGGAGGGCGTAATGAGCAGTTCTTC. Translated, it gives CASSQEHILAGGRNEQFF.